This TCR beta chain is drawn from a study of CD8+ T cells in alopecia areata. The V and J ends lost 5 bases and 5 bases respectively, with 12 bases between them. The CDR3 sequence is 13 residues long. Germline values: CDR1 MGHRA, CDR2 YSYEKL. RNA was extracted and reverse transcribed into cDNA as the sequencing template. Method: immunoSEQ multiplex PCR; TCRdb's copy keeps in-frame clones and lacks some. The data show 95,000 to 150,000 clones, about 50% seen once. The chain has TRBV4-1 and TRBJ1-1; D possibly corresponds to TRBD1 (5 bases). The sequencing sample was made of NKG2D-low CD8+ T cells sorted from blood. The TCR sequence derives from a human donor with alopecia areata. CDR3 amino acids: CASSMGRETEAFF. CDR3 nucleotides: TGCGCCAGCAGCATGGGGCGCGAGACTGAAGCTTTCTTT.